These 8 T cell receptor beta chains share one sample of origin, sequenced in a study of control samples from healthy donors and cancer patients. The table came from immunoSEQ multiplex PCR; TCRdb's copy has only in-frame clones and leaves some out. The table records approximately 150,000 clones, about 94% of them present only once. Sequenced input: PBMCs. Source of these receptors: a man aged 55 to 70 with colorectal cancer.

This clone has a single count. The J gene is TRBJ2-2, the V gene TRBV6-2 or TRBV6-3; 9 bases are shared with TRBD2. After removal of 2 bases from V and 1 base from J, the junction contained 2 bases not matched to a gene. CDR1 is MNHEY and CDR2 is SVGEGT in the germline V gene. The CDR3 contains 16 residues. This CDR3 reads CASSYGAGGNTGELFF. The CDR3 DNA is TGTGCCAGCAGTTACGGAGCGGGGGGGAACACCGGGGAGCTGTTTTTT.

V gene TRBV14 combines with J gene TRBJ1-4, with D maybe TRBD1 (5 bases). The CDR3 totals 16 residues. Trimming stripped 3 bases from V and 4 bases from J, with 15 bases between. Germline V lookup: CDR1 SGHDN, CDR2 FVKESK. CDR3 protein: CASSQDTGALNEKLFF. DNA for the CDR3: TGTGCCAGCAGCCAGGACACAGGAGCCCTTAATGAAAAACTGTTTTTT. The full variable domain, in which reference TRBV14 and TRBJ1-4 provide the parts outside the CDR3, is EAGVTQFPSHSVIEKGQTVTLRCDPISGHDNLYWYRRVMGKEIKFLLHFVKESKQDESGMPNNRFLAERTGGTYSTLKVQPAELEDSGVYFCASSQDTGALNEKLFFGSGTQLSVL.

For the CDR3, the DNA is TGTGCCTGGAGTATCTCTAGCAATCAGCCCCAGCATTTT. Translated, it gives CAWSISSNQPQHF. V gene TRBV30 combines with J gene TRBJ1-5; unclear D gene. V was cut by 2 bases and J by 0 bases, with 5 bases left in between. The CDR3 is made up of 13 amino acids. Germline-derived CDR1 and CDR2 are GTSNPN and SVGIG (reference sequence).

The rearrangement uses TRBV7-9 and TRBJ1-1; TRBD1 matches 8 bases. V lost 5 bases and J lost 4; bases outside the gene matches: 12. Germline V CDR1 and CDR2: SEHNR, FQNEAQ (reference sequence). This CDR3 is built from 16 residues. CDR3 in DNA: TGTGCCAGCAGCCTTCAGGGGGCGCATTTAGTCACTGAAGCTTTCTTT. Encoded protein: CASSLQGAHLVTEAFF. Full variable domain (missing parts from reference TRBV7-9 and TRBJ1-1): DTGVSQNPRHKITKRGQNVTFRCDPISEHNRLYWYRQTLGQGPEFLTYFQNEAQLEKSRLLSDRFSAERPKGSFSTLEIQRTEQGDSAMYLCASSLQGAHLVTEAFFGQGTRLTVV.

The CDR3, as DNA: TGTCCACCGCTGGAACCCTCAAGCCATATACTCTATGGCTACACCTTC. Protein product: CPPLEPSSHILYGYTF. The chain employs TRBV12-2 and TRBJ1-2. TRBV12-2 is termed a pseudogene. The length of the CDR3 is 16 residues.

The V call is TRBV3-1 (or the pseudogene TRBV3-2), the J call TRBJ1-3; 9 nucleotides line up with TRBD1. V lost 4 bases, J lost 4 bases, and 5 bases stayed unmatched. This CDR3 contains 15 residues. The germline gives CDR1 LGHDT, CDR2 YNNKEL (reference sequence). The CDR3 nucleotides read TGTGCCAGCAGCCCGGCACAGGGGGCAGGAAACACCATATATTTT. Residues: CASSPAQGAGNTIYF.

The V call is TRBV5-1, the J call TRBJ1-5; D gene uncertain. Germline V gene sequence: CDR1 SGHRS, CDR2 YFSETQ. The CDR3 totals 14 residues. Trimming cost V 0 bases and J 2 bases, with 6 bases left between them. This chain's CDR3 is CASSLGVGNQPQHF. As DNA, the CDR3 is TGCGCCAGCAGCTTGGGAGTTGGCAATCAGCCCCAGCATTTT.

The V gene is TRBV12-3 or TRBV12-4, the J gene TRBJ2-5; no definite D call. This CDR3 spans 11 amino acids. The V and J ends lost 6 bases and 3 bases respectively, with 5 bases between them. The CDR3 region is CASSPEETQYF. CDR3 DNA sequence: TGTGCCAGCAGCCCGGAAGAGACCCAGTACTTC.